This T cell receptor beta chain was sequenced in a study of T cell changes during pregnancy in multiple sclerosis. Sequenced by immunoSEQ multiplex PCR; TCRdb stores in-frame clones only, minus some. Seen here are 30,000 to 40,000 clones, about 91% observed once, and the top ten hold 6% to 7.5%. The CDR3 contains 14 residues. CDR1 and CDR2 from the germline V gene are LNHDA and SQIVND (reference sequence). Trimming took 6 bases from V and 0 from J, leaving 12 bases between them. As concerns this clone: Other DNA sequences in this sample translate to the same CDR3.

This clonotype was sampled from a female donor with multiple sclerosis, enrolled in a pregnancy study. This chain connects TRBV19 to TRBJ2-7, with a weak D call TRBD1 (6 bases). The sample was CD8+ T cells from peripheral blood mononuclear cells, taken in the second trimester of pregnancy. The chain's CDR3 is CASSPDSLSYEQYF. The CDR3 DNA reads TGTGCCAGTAGCCCGGACAGCCTCTCCTACGAGCAGTACTTC.